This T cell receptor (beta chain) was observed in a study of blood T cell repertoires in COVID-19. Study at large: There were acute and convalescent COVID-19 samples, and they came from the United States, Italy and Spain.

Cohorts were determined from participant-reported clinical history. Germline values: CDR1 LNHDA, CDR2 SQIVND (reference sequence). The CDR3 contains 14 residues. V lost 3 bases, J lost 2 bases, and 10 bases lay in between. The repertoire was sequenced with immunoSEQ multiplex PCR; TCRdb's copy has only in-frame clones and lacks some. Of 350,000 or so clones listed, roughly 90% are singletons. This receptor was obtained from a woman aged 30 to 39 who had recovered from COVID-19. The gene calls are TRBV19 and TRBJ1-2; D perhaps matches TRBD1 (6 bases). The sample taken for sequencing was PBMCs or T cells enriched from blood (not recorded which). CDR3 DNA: TGTGCCAGTAGTATCGGACAGCGCAACTATGGCTACACCTTC. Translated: CASSIGQRNYGYTF.